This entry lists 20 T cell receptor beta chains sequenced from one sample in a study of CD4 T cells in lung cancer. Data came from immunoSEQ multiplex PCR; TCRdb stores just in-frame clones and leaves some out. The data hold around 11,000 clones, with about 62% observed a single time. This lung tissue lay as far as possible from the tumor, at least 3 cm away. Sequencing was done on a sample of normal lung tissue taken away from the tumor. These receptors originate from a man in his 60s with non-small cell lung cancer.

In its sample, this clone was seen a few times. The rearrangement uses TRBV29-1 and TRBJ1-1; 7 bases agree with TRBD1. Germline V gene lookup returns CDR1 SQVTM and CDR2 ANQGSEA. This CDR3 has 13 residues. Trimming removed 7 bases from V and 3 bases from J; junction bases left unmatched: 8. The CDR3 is CSGVLGTDTEAFF. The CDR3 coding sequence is TGCAGCGGTGTACTTGGGACAGACACTGAAGCTTTCTTT.

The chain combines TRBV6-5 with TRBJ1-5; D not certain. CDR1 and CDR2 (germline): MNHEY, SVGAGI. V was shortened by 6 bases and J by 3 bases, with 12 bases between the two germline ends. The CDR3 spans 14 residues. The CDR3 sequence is CASSRRRTNQPQHF. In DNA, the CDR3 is TGTGCCAGCAGCCGACGGAGGACCAATCAGCCCCAGCATTTT.

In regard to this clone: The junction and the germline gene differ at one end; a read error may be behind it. The CDR3 DNA reads as TGTGCCAGCAGCTCCGACCATGGGACACTTCTCTTT. Translation gives CASSSDHGTLLF. The chain is built from TRBV7-3 and TRBJ1-1; D possibly corresponds to TRBD1 (6 bases). CDR3 length: 12 amino acids. The germline gives CDR1 SGHTA, CDR2 FQGTGA.

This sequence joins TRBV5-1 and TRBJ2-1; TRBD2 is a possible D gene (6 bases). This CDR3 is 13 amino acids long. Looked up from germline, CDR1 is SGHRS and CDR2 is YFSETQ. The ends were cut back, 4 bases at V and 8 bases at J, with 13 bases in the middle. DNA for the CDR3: TGCGCCAGCAGCGGCGGGACGGGGTATGAGCAGTTCTTC. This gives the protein CASSGGTGYEQFF.

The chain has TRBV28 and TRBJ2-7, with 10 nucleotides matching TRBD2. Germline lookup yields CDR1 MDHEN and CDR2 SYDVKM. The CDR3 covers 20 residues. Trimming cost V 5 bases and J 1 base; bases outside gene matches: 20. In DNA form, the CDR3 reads TGTGCCAGCAGTCCAGGGTGGGCTAGCGGGAGTCGGCGAAATTCCTACGAGCAGTACTTC. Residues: CASSPGWASGSRRNSYEQYF.

The CDR3 DNA follows: TGTGCCAGCAGTGGTCAGACTTCCTATGGCTACACCTTC. It encodes CASSGQTSYGYTF. The chain employs TRBV2 and TRBJ1-2, with D uncertain. Germline CDR1 and CDR2: SNHLY and FYNNEI. The CDR3 is 13 amino acids. With 4 bases removed from V and 4 bases from J, the gap between germline ends came to 10 bases.

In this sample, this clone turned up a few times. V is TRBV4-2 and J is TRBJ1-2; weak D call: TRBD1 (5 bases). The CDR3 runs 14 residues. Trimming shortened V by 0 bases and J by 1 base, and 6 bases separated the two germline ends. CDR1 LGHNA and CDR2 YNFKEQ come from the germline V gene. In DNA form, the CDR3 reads TGTGCCAGCAGCCAAGACGGGGGTAACTATGGCTACACCTTC. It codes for CASSQDGGNYGYTF.

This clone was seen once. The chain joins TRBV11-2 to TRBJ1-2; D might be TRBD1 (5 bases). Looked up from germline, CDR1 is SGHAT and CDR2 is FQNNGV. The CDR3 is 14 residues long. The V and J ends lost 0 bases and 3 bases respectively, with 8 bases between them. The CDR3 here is CASSLDTRDYGYTF. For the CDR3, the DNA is TGTGCCAGCAGCTTAGATACCAGGGACTATGGCTACACCTTC.

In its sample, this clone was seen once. Written as DNA, the CDR3 is TGTGCCATCAGTGATAGTAATTCACCCCTCCACTTT. This sequence encodes CAISDSNSPLHF. The chain is built from TRBV10-3 and TRBJ1-6; no definite D call. There are 12 residues in the CDR3. V was trimmed by 3 bases and J by 6 bases, leaving 3 bases between them. Germline assignment: CDR1 ENHRY and CDR2 SYGVKD.

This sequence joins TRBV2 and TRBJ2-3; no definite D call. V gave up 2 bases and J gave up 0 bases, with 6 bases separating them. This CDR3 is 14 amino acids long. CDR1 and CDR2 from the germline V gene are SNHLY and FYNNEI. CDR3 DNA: TGTGCCAGCAGTGAAAGCTGGAGCACAGATACGCAGTATTTT. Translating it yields CASSESWSTDTQYF. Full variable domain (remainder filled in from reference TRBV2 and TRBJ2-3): EPEVTQTPSHQVTQMGQEVILRCVPISNHLYFYWYRQILGQKVEFLVSFYNNEISEKSEIFDDQFSVERPDGSNFTLKIRSTKLEDSAMYFCASSESWSTDTQYFGPGTRLTVL.

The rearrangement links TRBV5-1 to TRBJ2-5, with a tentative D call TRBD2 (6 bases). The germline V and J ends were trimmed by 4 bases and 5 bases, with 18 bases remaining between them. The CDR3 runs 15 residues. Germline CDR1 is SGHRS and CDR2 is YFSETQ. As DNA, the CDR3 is TGCGCCAGCAGCCCCGGGACTCTCAAACGCGAGACCCAGTACTTC. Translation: CASSPGTLKRETQYF.

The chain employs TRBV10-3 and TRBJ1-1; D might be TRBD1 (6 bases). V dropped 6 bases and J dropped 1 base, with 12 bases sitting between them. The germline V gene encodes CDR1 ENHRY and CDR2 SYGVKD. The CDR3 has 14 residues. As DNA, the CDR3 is TGTGCCATCAGCCCCGGGACAAAGAACACTGAAGCTTTCTTT. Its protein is CAISPGTKNTEAFF.

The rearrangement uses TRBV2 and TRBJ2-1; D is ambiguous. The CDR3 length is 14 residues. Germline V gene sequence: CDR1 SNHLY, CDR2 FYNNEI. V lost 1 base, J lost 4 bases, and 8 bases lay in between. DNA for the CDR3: TGTGCCAGCAGTGAAGGCGGAACTTACAATGAGCAGTTCTTC. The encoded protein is CASSEGGTYNEQFF.

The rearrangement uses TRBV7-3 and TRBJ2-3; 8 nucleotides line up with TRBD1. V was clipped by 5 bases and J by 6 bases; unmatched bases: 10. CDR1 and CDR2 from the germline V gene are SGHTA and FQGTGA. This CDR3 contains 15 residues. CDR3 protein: CASSARQGSLDTQYF. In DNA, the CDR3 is TGTGCCAGCAGCGCCAGACAGGGGAGCCTCGATACGCAGTATTTT.

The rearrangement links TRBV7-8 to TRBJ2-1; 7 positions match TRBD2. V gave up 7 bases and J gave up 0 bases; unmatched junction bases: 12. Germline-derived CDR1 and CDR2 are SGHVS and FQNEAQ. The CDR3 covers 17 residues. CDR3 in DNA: TGTGCCAGCAAATGGGGGGGGTTTGGTGGCTCCTACAATGAGCAGTTCTTC. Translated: CASKWGGFGGSYNEQFF. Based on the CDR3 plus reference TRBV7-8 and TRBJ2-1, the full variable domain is GAGVSQSPRYKVAKRGQDVALRCDPISGHVSLFWYQQALGQGPEFLTYFQNEAQLDKSGLPSDRFFAERPEGSVSTLKIQRTQQEDSAVYLCASKWGGFGGSYNEQFFGPGTRLTVL.

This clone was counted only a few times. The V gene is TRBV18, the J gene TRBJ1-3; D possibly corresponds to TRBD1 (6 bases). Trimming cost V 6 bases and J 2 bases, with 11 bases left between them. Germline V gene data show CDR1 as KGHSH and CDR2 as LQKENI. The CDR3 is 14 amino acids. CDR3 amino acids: CASSQQGPGNTIYF. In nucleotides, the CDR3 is TGTGCCAGCTCCCAACAGGGCCCTGGAAACACCATATATTTT.

CDR3 sequence reads: CASSARTGLTYEQYF. The CDR3 region has the DNA TGTGCCAGCAGTGCCCGGACAGGGCTTACCTACGAGCAGTACTTC. J is TRBJ2-7 and V is TRBV2; 8 bases agree with TRBD1. V dropped 4 bases and J dropped 2; count of bases not matched to a gene: 7. The CDR3 has 15 amino acids. Germline V lookup: CDR1 SNHLY, CDR2 FYNNEI.

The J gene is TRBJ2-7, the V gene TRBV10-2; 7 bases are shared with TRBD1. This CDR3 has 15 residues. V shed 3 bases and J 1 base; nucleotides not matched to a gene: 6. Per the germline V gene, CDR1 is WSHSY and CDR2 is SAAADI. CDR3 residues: CASSDGTVGSYEQYF. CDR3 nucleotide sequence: TGCGCCAGCAGTGACGGGACAGTGGGGTCCTACGAGCAGTACTTC.

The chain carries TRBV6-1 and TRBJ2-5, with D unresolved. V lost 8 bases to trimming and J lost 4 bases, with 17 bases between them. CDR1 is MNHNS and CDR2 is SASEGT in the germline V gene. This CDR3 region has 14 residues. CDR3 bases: TGTGCCAGCTTGGCCAATCTCGGGTTAGAGACCCAGTACTTC. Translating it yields CASLANLGLETQYF.

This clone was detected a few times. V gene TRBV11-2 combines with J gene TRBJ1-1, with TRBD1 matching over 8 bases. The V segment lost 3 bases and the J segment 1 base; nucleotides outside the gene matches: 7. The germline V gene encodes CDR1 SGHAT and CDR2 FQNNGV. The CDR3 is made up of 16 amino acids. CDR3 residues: CASSFIWTGRNTEAFF. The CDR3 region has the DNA TGTGCCAGCAGCTTCATTTGGACAGGGAGGAACACTGAAGCTTTCTTT.